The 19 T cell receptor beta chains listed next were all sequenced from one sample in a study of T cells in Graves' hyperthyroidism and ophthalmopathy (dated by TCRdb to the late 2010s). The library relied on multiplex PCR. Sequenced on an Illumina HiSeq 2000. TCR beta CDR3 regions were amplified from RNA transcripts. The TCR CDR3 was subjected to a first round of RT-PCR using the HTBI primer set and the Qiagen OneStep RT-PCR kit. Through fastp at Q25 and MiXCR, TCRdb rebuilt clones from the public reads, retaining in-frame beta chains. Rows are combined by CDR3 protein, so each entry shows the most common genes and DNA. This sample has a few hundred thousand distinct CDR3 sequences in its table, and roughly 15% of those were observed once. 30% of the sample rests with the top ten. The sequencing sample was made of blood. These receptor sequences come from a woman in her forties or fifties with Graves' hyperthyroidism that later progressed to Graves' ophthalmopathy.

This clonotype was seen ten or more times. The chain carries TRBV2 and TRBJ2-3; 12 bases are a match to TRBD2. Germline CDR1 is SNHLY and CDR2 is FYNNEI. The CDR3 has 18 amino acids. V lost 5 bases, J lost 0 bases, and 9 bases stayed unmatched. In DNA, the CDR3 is TGTGCCAGCAGTTTGACTAGCGGGAGCCCCATAAGCACAGATACGCAGTATTTT. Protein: CASSLTSGSPISTDTQYF.

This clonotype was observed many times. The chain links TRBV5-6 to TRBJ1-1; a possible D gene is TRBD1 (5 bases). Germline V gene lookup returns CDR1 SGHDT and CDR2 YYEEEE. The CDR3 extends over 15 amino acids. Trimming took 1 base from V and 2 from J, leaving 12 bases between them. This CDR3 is CASSLSHRDNTEAFF. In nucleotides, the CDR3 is TGTGCCAGCAGCTTGTCCCACCGGGACAACACTGAAGCTTTCTTT.

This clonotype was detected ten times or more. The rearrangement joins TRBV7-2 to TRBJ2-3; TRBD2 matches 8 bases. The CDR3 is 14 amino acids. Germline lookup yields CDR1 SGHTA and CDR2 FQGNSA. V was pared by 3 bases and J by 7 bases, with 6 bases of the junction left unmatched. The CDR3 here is CASSFIREGNTQYF. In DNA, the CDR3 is TGTGCCAGCAGCTTCATCCGGGAGGGGAATACGCAGTATTTT.

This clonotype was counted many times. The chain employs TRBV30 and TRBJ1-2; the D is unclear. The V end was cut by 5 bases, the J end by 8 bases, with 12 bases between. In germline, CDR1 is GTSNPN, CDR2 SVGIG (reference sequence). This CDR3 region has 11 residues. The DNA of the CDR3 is TGTGCCTGGGTGAAGACGGCCGGCTACACCTTC. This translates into CAWVKTAGYTF.

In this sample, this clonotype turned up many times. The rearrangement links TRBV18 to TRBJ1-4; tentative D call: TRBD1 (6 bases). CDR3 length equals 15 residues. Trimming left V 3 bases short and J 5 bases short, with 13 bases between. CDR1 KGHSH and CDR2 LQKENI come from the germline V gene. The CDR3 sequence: CASSPDRTVNEKLFF. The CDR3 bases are TGTGCCAGCTCACCCGACAGGACCGTCAATGAAAAACTGTTTTTT. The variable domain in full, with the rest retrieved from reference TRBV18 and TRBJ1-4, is NAGVMQNPRHLVRRRGQEARLRCSPMKGHSHVYWYRQLPEEGLKFMVYLQKENIIDESGMPKERFSAEFPKEGPSILRIQQVVRGDSAAYFCASSPDRTVNEKLFFGSGTQLSVL.

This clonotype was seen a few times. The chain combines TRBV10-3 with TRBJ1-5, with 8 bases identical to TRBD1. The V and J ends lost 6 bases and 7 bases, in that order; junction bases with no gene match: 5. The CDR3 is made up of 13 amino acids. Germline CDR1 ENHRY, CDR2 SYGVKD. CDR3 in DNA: TGTGCCATCAGGACAGGGGCGGGCCAGCCCCAGCATTTT. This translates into CAIRTGAGQPQHF.

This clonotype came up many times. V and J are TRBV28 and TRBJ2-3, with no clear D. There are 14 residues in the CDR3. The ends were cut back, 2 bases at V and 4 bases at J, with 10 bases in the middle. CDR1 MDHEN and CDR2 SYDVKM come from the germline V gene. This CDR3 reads CASSLERWADTQYF. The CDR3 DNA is TGTGCCAGCAGTTTAGAGAGGTGGGCAGATACGCAGTATTTT.

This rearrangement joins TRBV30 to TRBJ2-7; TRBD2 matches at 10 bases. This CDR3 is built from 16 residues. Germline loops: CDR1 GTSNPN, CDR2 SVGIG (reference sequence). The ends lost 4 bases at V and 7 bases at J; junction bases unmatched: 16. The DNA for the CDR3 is TGTGCCTGGAACAACCCGGGACTAGCGCCACCTTGGGAGCAGTACTTC. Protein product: CAWNNPGLAPPWEQYF. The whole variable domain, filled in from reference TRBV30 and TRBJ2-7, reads SQTIHQWPATLVQPVGSPLSLECTVEGTSNPNLYWYRQAAGRGLQLLFYSVGIGQISSEVPQNLSASRPQDRQFILSSKKLLLSDSGFYLCAWNNPGLAPPWEQYFGPGTRLTVT.

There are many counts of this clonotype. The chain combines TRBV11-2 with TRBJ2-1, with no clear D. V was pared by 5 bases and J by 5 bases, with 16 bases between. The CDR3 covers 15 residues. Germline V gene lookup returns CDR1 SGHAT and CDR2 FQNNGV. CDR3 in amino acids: CASSPLTGFHNEQFF. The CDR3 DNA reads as TGTGCCAGCAGCCCACTAACGGGCTTCCACAATGAGCAGTTCTTC.

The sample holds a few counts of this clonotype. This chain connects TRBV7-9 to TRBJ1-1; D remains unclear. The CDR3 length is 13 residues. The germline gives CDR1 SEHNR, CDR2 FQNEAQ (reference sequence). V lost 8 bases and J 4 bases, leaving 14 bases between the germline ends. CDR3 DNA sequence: TGTGCCAGCTCCTACTCCTCCGCCACTGAAGCTTTCTTT. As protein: CASSYSSATEAFF.

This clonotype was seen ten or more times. CDR3 in amino acids: CAWSIDRNEKLFF. CDR3 sequence (DNA): TGTGCCTGGAGTATAGACAGGAATGAAAAACTGTTTTTT. The J gene is TRBJ1-4, the V gene TRBV30, with D tentatively TRBD1 (6 bases). This CDR3 region has 13 residues. Germline-derived CDR1 and CDR2 are GTSNPN and SVGIG (reference sequence). V dropped 2 bases and J dropped 5 bases, with 9 bases sitting between them. The full variable domain, with the rest looked up from reference TRBV30 and TRBJ1-4, is SQTIHQWPATLVQPVGSPLSLECTVEGTSNPNLYWYRQAAGRGLQLLFYSVGIGQISSEVPQNLSASRPQDRQFILSSKKLLLSDSGFYLCAWSIDRNEKLFFGSGTQLSVL.

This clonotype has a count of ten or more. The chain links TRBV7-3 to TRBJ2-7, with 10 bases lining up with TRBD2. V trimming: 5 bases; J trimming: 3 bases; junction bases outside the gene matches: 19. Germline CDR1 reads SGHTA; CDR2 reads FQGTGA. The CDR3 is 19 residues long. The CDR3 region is CASSHPFSGRPRVIYEQYF. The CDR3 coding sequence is TGTGCCAGCAGCCATCCCTTTAGCGGGAGGCCTAGGGTGATCTACGAGCAGTACTTC. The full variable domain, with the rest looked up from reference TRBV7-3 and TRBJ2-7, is GAGVSQTPSNKVTEKGKYVELRCDPISGHTALYWYRQSLGQGPEFLIYFQGTGAADDSGLPNDRFFAVRPEGSVSTLKIQRTERGDSAVYLCASSHPFSGRPRVIYEQYFGPGTRLTVT.

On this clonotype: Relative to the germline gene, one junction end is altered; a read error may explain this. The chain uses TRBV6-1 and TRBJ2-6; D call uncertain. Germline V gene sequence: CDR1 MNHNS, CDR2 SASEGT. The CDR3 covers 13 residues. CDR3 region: CATEPSEANVLTF. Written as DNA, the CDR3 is TGTGCCACCGAACCCTCTGAGGCCAACGTCCTGACTTTC.

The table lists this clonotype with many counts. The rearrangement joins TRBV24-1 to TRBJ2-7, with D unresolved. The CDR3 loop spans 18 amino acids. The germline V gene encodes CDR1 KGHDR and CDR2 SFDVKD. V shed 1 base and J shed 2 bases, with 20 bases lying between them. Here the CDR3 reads CATSDFLTGPSPPYEQYF. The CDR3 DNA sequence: TGTGCCACCAGTGATTTTCTTACCGGACCCTCGCCTCCCTACGAGCAGTACTTC.

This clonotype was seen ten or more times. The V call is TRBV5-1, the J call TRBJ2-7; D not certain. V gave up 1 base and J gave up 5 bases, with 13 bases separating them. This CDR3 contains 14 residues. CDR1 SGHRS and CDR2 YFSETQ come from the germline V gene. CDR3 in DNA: TGCGCCAGCAGCTTGTGGGATTCGAGCGACGAGCAGTACTTC. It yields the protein CASSLWDSSDEQYF.

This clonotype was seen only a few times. The CDR3 DNA reads as TGCGCCAGCAGTGAGTATGTCGCGGGAGGAGGGACAGATACGCAGTATTTT. This gives the protein CASSEYVAGGGTDTQYF. This chain uses TRBV10-1 with TRBJ2-3; 8 bases agree with TRBD2. Per the germline V gene, CDR1 is WNHNN and CDR2 is SYGVQD (reference sequence). This CDR3 spans 17 amino acids. J lost 3 bases, V lost 1 base, and 9 bases had no gene match.

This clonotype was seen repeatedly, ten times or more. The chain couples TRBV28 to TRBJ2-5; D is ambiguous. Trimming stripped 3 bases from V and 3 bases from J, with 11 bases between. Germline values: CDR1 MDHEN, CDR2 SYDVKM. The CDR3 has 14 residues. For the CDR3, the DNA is TGTGCCAGCAGTTTCTTCCCTGGGGAAGAGACCCAGTACTTC. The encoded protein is CASSFFPGEETQYF.

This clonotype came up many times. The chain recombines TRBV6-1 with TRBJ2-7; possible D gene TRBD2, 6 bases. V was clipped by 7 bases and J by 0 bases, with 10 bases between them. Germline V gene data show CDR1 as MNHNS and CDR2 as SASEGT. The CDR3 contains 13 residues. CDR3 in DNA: TGTGCCAGCATGGCGGGGCCCTCCTACGAGCAGTACTTC. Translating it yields CASMAGPSYEQYF.

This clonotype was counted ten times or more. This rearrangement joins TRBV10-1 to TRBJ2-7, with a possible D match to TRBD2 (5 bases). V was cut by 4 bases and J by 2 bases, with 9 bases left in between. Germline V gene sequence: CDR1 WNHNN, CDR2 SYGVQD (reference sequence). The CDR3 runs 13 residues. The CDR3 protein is CASSAGKTYEQYF. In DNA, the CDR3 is TGCGCCAGCAGTGCGGGAAAGACCTACGAGCAGTACTTC.